This is a list of T cell receptor beta chains from one sample in a study of beta chain features in type 1 diabetes. Measured with immunoSEQ multiplex PCR; TCRdb has only the in-frame clones, and not every one. There are about 300,000 clones in the sample; roughly 14% occur only once, and roughly 0.015% lies in the top ten. Sequencing was done on a sample of naive CD4+ T cells from blood. The receptors here all came from a woman younger than 30 with type 1 diabetes. CDR3s include the opening cysteine and the closing phenylalanine or tryptophan. Each record gives: CDR3 protein, CDR3 DNA, J gene, V gene, D gene, clone size. The D gene is left open where the match is weak. Not all rows give a size; the values are once, few, many and, for expanded clones, a class.

cdr3_aa: CASSGTGGTEAFF
cdr3_nt: TGTGCCAGCAGTGGGACAGGGGGGACTGAAGCTTTCTTT
j_call: TRBJ1-1
v_call: TRBV2
d_call: TRBD1
clone_size: NA

cdr3_aa: CSAVEGGETQYF
cdr3_nt: TGCAGCGCGGTTGAGGGAGGAGAGACCCAGTACTTC
j_call: TRBJ2-5
v_call: TRBV29-1
d_call: NA
clone_size: few

cdr3_aa: CASSLRDSGGEQFF
cdr3_nt: TGTGCCAGCAGCCTCCGGGACTCTGGAGGGGAGCAGTTCTTC
j_call: TRBJ2-1
v_call: TRBV13
d_call: NA
clone_size: few

cdr3_aa: CSVEVSSGQVNEKLFF
cdr3_nt: TGCAGCGTTGAAGTTTCGTCGGGACAGGTTAATGAAAAACTGTTTTTT
j_call: TRBJ1-4
v_call: TRBV29-1
d_call: TRBD1
clone_size: NA

cdr3_aa: CASSDRVNQPQHF
cdr3_nt: TGTGCCAGTTCGGACAGGGTCAATCAGCCCCAGCATTTT
j_call: TRBJ1-5
v_call: TRBV19
d_call: TRBD1
clone_size: few

cdr3_aa: CASSPGRALYEQYF
cdr3_nt: TGCGCCAGCAGCCCGGGTCGAGCACTCTACGAGCAGTACTTC
j_call: TRBJ2-7
v_call: TRBV10-1
d_call: NA
clone_size: NA

cdr3_aa: CASSSRDRTQFF
cdr3_nt: TGTGCCAGCAGTTCCAGGGACAGAACGCAGTTCTTC
j_call: TRBJ2-1
v_call: TRBV6-5
d_call: TRBD1
clone_size: NA

cdr3_aa: CSANRGGGYTF
cdr3_nt: TGCAGTGCGAATAGGGGGGGAGGCTACACCTTC
j_call: TRBJ1-2
v_call: TRBV20-1
d_call: NA
clone_size: NA

cdr3_aa: CASSPRGLAVTYEQYF
cdr3_nt: TGTGCCAGCAGCCCCCGTGGGCTAGCGGTTACCTACGAGCAGTACTTC
j_call: TRBJ2-7
v_call: TRBV7-2
d_call: TRBD2
clone_size: NA

cdr3_aa: CASSPRTTGNEQFF
cdr3_nt: TGTGCCAGCTCACCGCGGACTACCGGCAATGAGCAGTTCTTC
j_call: TRBJ2-1
v_call: TRBV18
d_call: NA
clone_size: NA

cdr3_aa: CASSPPPSPGTDTQAFF
cdr3_nt: TGTGCCAGCAGCCCCCCTCCGAGCCCAGGGACAGATACTCAAGCTTTCTTT
j_call: TRBJ1-1
v_call: TRBV21-1
d_call: NA
clone_size: NA

cdr3_aa: CASRRQGNTGELFF
cdr3_nt: TGCGCCAGCAGGCGACAGGGGAACACCGGGGAGCTGTTTTTT
j_call: TRBJ2-2
v_call: TRBV5-1
d_call: TRBD1
clone_size: once

cdr3_aa: CASSLSRDFYGYTF
cdr3_nt: TGTGCCAGCTCACTGTCCAGGGATTTCTATGGCTACACCTTC
j_call: TRBJ1-2
v_call: TRBV18
d_call: NA
clone_size: few

cdr3_aa: CASSLATGTEAFF
cdr3_nt: TGTGCCAGCAGCTTAGCTACGGGAACTGAAGCTTTCTTT
j_call: TRBJ1-1
v_call: TRBV7-2
d_call: NA
clone_size: NA

cdr3_aa: CASMLAGVDTQYF
cdr3_nt: TGTGCCAGTATGTTAGCGGGAGTGGATACGCAGTATTTT
j_call: TRBJ2-3
v_call: TRBV19
d_call: TRBD2
clone_size: NA

cdr3_aa: CSGGQGNTEAFF
cdr3_nt: TGCAGTGGGGGACAGGGGAACACTGAAGCTTTCTTT
j_call: TRBJ1-1
v_call: TRBV29-1
d_call: TRBD1
clone_size: few

cdr3_aa: CASSLGGTSGNNEQFF
cdr3_nt: TGTGCCAGCAGCTTAGGTGGGACTAGCGGGAACAATGAGCAGTTCTTC
j_call: TRBJ2-1
v_call: TRBV7-2
d_call: TRBD2
clone_size: NA

cdr3_aa: CAWSADRSYEQYF
cdr3_nt: TGTGCCTGGAGCGCGGACAGATCCTACGAGCAGTACTTC
j_call: TRBJ2-7
v_call: TRBV30
d_call: NA
clone_size: NA

cdr3_aa: CASSLLAGGYEQYF
cdr3_nt: TGTGCCAGCTCACTGCTAGCGGGAGGCTACGAGCAGTACTTC
j_call: TRBJ2-7
v_call: TRBV18
d_call: TRBD2
clone_size: few

cdr3_aa: CASSQEQQGANTGELFF
cdr3_nt: TGCGCCAGCAGCCAAGAGCAACAGGGGGCGAACACCGGGGAGCTGTTTTTT
j_call: TRBJ2-2
v_call: TRBV4-1
d_call: TRBD1
clone_size: NA

cdr3_aa: CASSKGGSRDRGLNTEAFF
cdr3_nt: TGTGCCAGCAGCAAAGGAGGGAGCCGGGACAGAGGACTGAACACTGAAGCTTTCTTT
j_call: TRBJ1-1
v_call: TRBV21-1
d_call: NA
clone_size: few

cdr3_aa: CSVLTYSYEQYF
cdr3_nt: TGCAGCGTCCTGACTTATTCCTACGAGCAGTACTTC
j_call: TRBJ2-7
v_call: TRBV29-1
d_call: NA
clone_size: many

cdr3_aa: CASSPLTYNTQYF
cdr3_nt: TGTGCCAGTAGTCCGCTTACATATAATACGCAGTATTTT
j_call: TRBJ2-3
v_call: TRBV19
d_call: NA
clone_size: few

cdr3_aa: CASSQDVLAGALTDTQYF
cdr3_nt: TGTGCCAGCAGCCAAGATGTACTAGCGGGAGCCCTCACAGATACGCAGTATTTT
j_call: TRBJ2-3
v_call: TRBV4-2
d_call: TRBD2
clone_size: few

cdr3_aa: CASSLRASGITKTQYF
cdr3_nt: TGTGCCAGCAGTTTACGGGCTAGCGGGATCACGAAGACCCAGTACTTC
j_call: TRBJ2-5
v_call: TRBV28
d_call: TRBD2
clone_size: NA

cdr3_aa: CASSPTGQGANTGELFF
cdr3_nt: TGCGCCAGCAGTCCAACGGGACAGGGAGCGAACACCGGGGAGCTGTTTTTT
j_call: TRBJ2-2
v_call: TRBV23-1
d_call: TRBD1
clone_size: few

cdr3_aa: CASSPTGGNTEAFF
cdr3_nt: TGTGCCAGTAGCCCCACAGGGGGCAACACTGAAGCTTTCTTT
j_call: TRBJ1-1
v_call: TRBV19
d_call: TRBD1
clone_size: few

cdr3_aa: CASSLTGQGYNEQFF
cdr3_nt: TGTGCCAGCAGTCTCACGGGACAGGGGTACAATGAGCAGTTCTTC
j_call: TRBJ2-1
v_call: TRBV28
d_call: TRBD1
clone_size: NA

cdr3_aa: CASSLGAGTSGHNEQFF
cdr3_nt: TGTGCCAGCAGCTTAGGGGCTGGGACTAGCGGCCACAATGAGCAGTTCTTC
j_call: TRBJ2-1
v_call: TRBV7-9
d_call: TRBD2
clone_size: NA

cdr3_aa: CASSLVLAGGFYNEQFF
cdr3_nt: TGTGCCAGCAGCTTGGTGCTGGCGGGAGGTTTCTACAATGAGCAGTTCTTC
j_call: TRBJ2-1
v_call: TRBV5-6
d_call: TRBD2
clone_size: few

cdr3_aa: CASRTSGSEQYF
cdr3_nt: TGTGCCAGCCGGACTAGCGGGAGTGAGCAGTACTTC
j_call: TRBJ2-7
v_call: TRBV6-6
d_call: TRBD2
clone_size: NA

cdr3_aa: CASSQAGTSGREQFF
cdr3_nt: TGCGCCAGCAGCCAAGCGGGGACTAGCGGGAGGGAGCAGTTCTTC
j_call: TRBJ2-1
v_call: TRBV4-1
d_call: TRBD2
clone_size: NA